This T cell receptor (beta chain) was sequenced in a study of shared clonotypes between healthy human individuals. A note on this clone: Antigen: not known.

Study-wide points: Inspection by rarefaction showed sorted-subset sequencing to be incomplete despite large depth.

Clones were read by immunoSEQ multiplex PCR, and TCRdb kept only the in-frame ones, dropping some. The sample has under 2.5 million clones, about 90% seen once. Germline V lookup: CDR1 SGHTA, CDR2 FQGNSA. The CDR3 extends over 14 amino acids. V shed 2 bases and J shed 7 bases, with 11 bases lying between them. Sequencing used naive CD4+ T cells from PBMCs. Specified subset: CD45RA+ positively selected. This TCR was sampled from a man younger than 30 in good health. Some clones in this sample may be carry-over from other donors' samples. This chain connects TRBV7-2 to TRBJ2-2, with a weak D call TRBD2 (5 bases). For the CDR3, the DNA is TGTGCCAGCAGCTTACCGGGATCTTACGGGGAGCTGTTTTTT. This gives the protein CASSLPGSYGELFF.